One sample yielded the 32 T cell receptor beta chains listed below, sequenced in a study of PD-1 blockade in classical Hodgkin lymphoma. As to time point: newly diagnosed, previously untreated cHL patient sample. Clones were sequenced by immunoSEQ multiplex PCR, and TCRdb holds only the in-frame ones, with some missing. Altogether some 27,000 clones are present, 91% being singletons, with the ten largest covering over 3%. The sequenced sample was peripheral blood mononuclear cells (PBMCs). These receptors were taken from a human donor with classical Hodgkin lymphoma.

The rearrangement links TRBV19 to TRBJ2-6; 8 bases map to TRBD1. The CDR3 loop spans 15 amino acids. V dropped 4 bases and J dropped 12; count of bases not matched to a gene: 11. Germline CDR1 LNHDA, CDR2 SQIVND (reference sequence). As DNA, the CDR3 is TGTGCCAGTAGTACTAGGACAGGGTGGGACAGCGTCCTGACTTTC. It specifies CASSTRTGWDSVLTF.

The V gene is TRBV19, the J gene TRBJ1-1; no clear D gene. The ends were cut back, 1 base at V and 0 bases at J, with 6 bases in the middle. CDR1 is LNHDA, CDR2 SQIVND, per germline (reference sequence). This CDR3 spans 14 amino acids. The CDR3 here is CASSIGAVNTEAFF. CDR3 bases: TGTGCCAGTAGTATAGGTGCGGTGAACACTGAAGCTTTCTTT.

V usage is TRBV7-2 and J usage is TRBJ2-4; D may be TRBD1 (5 bases). CDR1 and CDR2 from the germline V gene are SGHTA and FQGNSA. V was shortened by 4 bases and J by 12 bases, with 22 bases between the two germline ends. This CDR3 spans 15 amino acids. The CDR3 region has the DNA TGTGCCAGCAGCTACTTAGGGCAGGGTGAGGCTCCTCAGTACTTC. Residues: CASSYLGQGEAPQYF. Combining the CDR3 with reference TRBV7-2 and TRBJ2-4 gives the whole variable domain GAGVSQSPSNKVTEKGKDVELRCDPISGHTALYWYRQSLGQGLEFLIYFQGNSAPDKSGLPSDRFSAERTGGSVSTLTIQRTQQEDSAVYLCASSYLGQGEAPQYFGAGTRLSVL.

This chain joins TRBV21-1 and TRBJ2-2; the DNA was not compared with TRBD2, the D call given in the table. TRBV21-1 is marked as a pseudogene. The CDR3 covers 17 residues. The CDR3 here is CASSERLAGGRGGELFF. CDR3 coding DNA: TGTGCCAGCAGCGAAAGACTAGCGGGAGGCCGTGGCGGGGAGCTGTTTTTT.

The rearrangement links TRBV21-1 to TRBJ2-2; the table names TRBD2, a call not compared with the DNA. TRBV21-1 is a pseudogene locus. There are 20 residues in the CDR3. The CDR3 DNA reads TGTGCCAGCAGCAAACGGGGGGGACTAGCGGGAGGGCAGTACACCGGGGAGCTGTTTTTT. This gives the protein CASSKRGGLAGGQYTGELFF.

The chain couples TRBV4-3 to TRBJ1-4; D uncertain. The CDR3 spans 15 residues. Germline-derived CDR1 and CDR2 are LGHNA and YSLEER. Deletions cut 1 base from V and 4 bases from J, with 10 bases between. The chain's CDR3 is CASSQARAFNEKLFF. The CDR3 DNA sequence: TGCGCCAGCAGCCAAGCGCGGGCCTTTAATGAAAAACTGTTTTTT.

The chain uses TRBV6-5 and TRBJ2-7; D is perhaps TRBD1 (6 bases). The CDR3 sequence is 14 residues long. Germline assignment: CDR1 MNHEY and CDR2 SVGAGI. V lost 6 bases, J lost 6 bases, and 18 bases lay in between. The DNA of the CDR3 is TGTGCCAGCAGGTTGACAGGTTATGGGAGCGAGCAGTACTTC. Its translation is CASRLTGYGSEQYF.

This clone was counted once. The gene calls are TRBV7-2 and TRBJ2-1; D is tentatively TRBD1 or TRBD2 (6 bases each). Between the trimmed V and J ends, which lost 7 bases and 4 bases, there was a span of 20 bases. Looked up from germline, CDR1 is SGHTA and CDR2 is FQGNSA. The CDR3 runs 16 residues. The CDR3 spells CASNTGAGTQYNEQFF. CDR3 in DNA: TGTGCCAGCAACACGGGGGCCGGGACTCAATACAATGAGCAGTTCTTC.

The chain carries TRBV29-1 and TRBJ2-5; no definite D call. Per the germline V gene, CDR1 is SQVTM and CDR2 is ANQGSEA. This CDR3 is 11 amino acids long. V was shortened by 5 bases and J by 1 base, with 5 bases between the two germline ends. The CDR3 DNA sequence: TGCAGCGTTAAGCCCCAAGAGACCCAGTACTTC. It yields the protein CSVKPQETQYF.

J is TRBJ2-1 and V is TRBV10-3, with 8 bases matching TRBD2. The CDR3 covers 15 residues. J gave up 4 bases and V 4 bases, and 6 bases lay outside the gene matches. Germline V gene data show CDR1 as ENHRY and CDR2 as SYGVKD. The CDR3, as DNA: TGTGCCATCAGTGTTGTAGCGGGGACTTACAATGAGCAGTTCTTC. As protein: CAISVVAGTYNEQFF.

The chain combines TRBV21-1 with TRBJ1-2. TRBV21-1 is listed as a pseudogene. This CDR3 has 16 residues. CDR3 residues: CASSSHPPRHNYGYTF. In DNA, the CDR3 is TGTGCCAGCAGCTCCCACCCCCCCCGCCACAACTATGGCTACACCTTC.

The V and J genes are TRBV7-2 and TRBJ1-2, with 9 bases aligning to TRBD1. Germline CDR1 is SGHTA and CDR2 is FQGNSA. The CDR3 extends over 13 amino acids. V lost 8 bases and J lost 7; bases outside the gene matches: 8. CDR3 sequence reads: CASGTGGSGGYTF. The CDR3 DNA sequence: TGTGCCAGCGGAACAGGGGGCTCTGGTGGCTACACCTTC.

The V and J genes are TRBV6-6 and TRBJ2-5; either TRBD1 or TRBD2 may fit D (5 bases each). The better agreement between TRBJ2-7 and the DNA end casts doubt on the J call. The CDR3 is 13 residues long. Germline CDR1 and CDR2: MNHNY and SVGAGI (reference sequence). CDR3 bases: TGTGCCAGCAGTTATGGGGGTTCCTACGAGCAGTACTTC. Translating it yields CASSYGGSYEQYF.

The table lists this clone with a count of one. The chain combines TRBV5-1 with TRBJ2-7; D ambiguous. Germline values: CDR1 SGHRS, CDR2 YFSETQ. V was trimmed by 4 bases and J by 1 base, leaving 12 bases between them. CDR3 length equals 14 residues. The CDR3 nucleotides are TGCGCCAGCAGCATATCAATTGCTTCCTACGAGCAGTACTTC. Translation: CASSISIASYEQYF.

This clone has a handful of counts. The rearrangement uses TRBV28 and TRBJ2-1, with 8 bases fitting TRBD1. With 10 bases clipped from V and 4 bases from J, the junction kept 9 bases outside the gene matches. CDR3 length: 14 amino acids. The germline V gene has CDR1 MDHEN and CDR2 SYDVKM. The CDR3 DNA follows: TGTGCCATACAATCAGGGGGCTGGTACAATGAGCAGTTCTTC. Encoded protein: CAIQSGGWYNEQFF.

This chain connects TRBV4-3 to TRBJ1-6; D unclear. The CDR3 is 18 amino acids. The V end was cut by 3 bases, the J end by 0 bases, with 15 bases between. CDR1 is LGHNA and CDR2 is YSLEER in the germline V gene. In nucleotides, the CDR3 is TGCGCCAGCAGCCACTTAACGGACTCAAACTCCTATAATTCACCCCTCCACTTT. It specifies CASSHLTDSNSYNSPLHF.

The chain is built from TRBV6-1 and TRBJ1-4; D perhaps matches TRBD1 (6 bases). Trimming left V 2 bases short and J 8 bases short, with 15 bases between. In germline, CDR1 is MNHNS, CDR2 SASEGT. CDR3 size: 15 residues. The CDR3 bases are TGTGCCAGCAGTGAAATACAGGGTGAATGGGAAAAACTGTTTTTT. This codes for CASSEIQGEWEKLFF.

The chain joins TRBV7-2 to TRBJ1-4; D gene ambiguous. The V gene lost 5 bases and the J gene lost 8 bases, with 15 bases spanning the gap. Germline CDR1 reads SGHTA; CDR2 reads FQGNSA. The CDR3 runs 14 residues. CDR3 coding DNA: TGTGCCAGCAGCCCGACGGTCCCGCGGGAAAAACTGTTTTTT. Its translation is CASSPTVPREKLFF. Full variable domain (rest looked up from reference TRBV7-2 and TRBJ1-4): GAGVSQSPSNKVTEKGKDVELRCDPISGHTALYWYRQSLGQGLEFLIYFQGNSAPDKSGLPSDRFSAERTGGSVSTLTIQRTQQEDSAVYLCASSPTVPREKLFFGSGTQLSVL.

The chain has TRBV5-4 and TRBJ2-1, with TRBD2 matching over 10 bases. Germline V gene data show CDR1 as SGHNT and CDR2 as YYREEE (reference sequence). This CDR3 contains 16 residues. With V trimmed by 0 bases and J by 8 bases, 8 bases remained unmatched. For the CDR3, the DNA is TGTGCCAGCAGCTTGGGAAGCGGGAGGGCTGGCGATGAGCAGTTCTTC. It codes for CASSLGSGRAGDEQFF.

In this sample, this clone turned up once. This sequence joins TRBV7-6 and TRBJ2-1; TRBD1 matches at 10 bases. The V and J ends lost 5 bases and 14 bases, in that order; junction bases with no gene match: 12. The CDR3 consists of 14 residues. Germline V lookup: CDR1 SGHVS, CDR2 FNYEAQ. The CDR3 protein is CASSPRQGATEKFF. The CDR3 DNA sequence: TGTGCCAGCAGCCCAAGACAGGGGGCTACGGAAAAGTTCTTC.

The chain combines TRBV18 with TRBJ2-7; 10 positions agree with TRBD1. Germline V CDR1 and CDR2: KGHSH, LQKENI. CDR3 length: 15 residues. With 8 bases clipped from V and 2 bases from J, the junction kept 9 bases outside the gene matches. CDR3 nucleotide sequence: TGTGCCAGCGCTTACTCCGGGACAGGGGCCTACGAGCAGTACTTC. Protein: CASAYSGTGAYEQYF.

The J gene is TRBJ1-3, the V gene TRBV5-1, with TRBD1 matching over 10 bases. This CDR3 is built from 16 residues. The germline gives CDR1 SGHRS, CDR2 YFSETQ. J was trimmed by 2 bases and V by 0 bases; bases with no gene match: 2. CDR3 sequence reads: CASSLVGQGAGNTIYF. The CDR3 nucleotides read TGCGCCAGCAGCTTGGTAGGACAGGGGGCTGGAAACACCATATATTTT. The whole variable domain, filled in from reference TRBV5-1 and TRBJ1-3, reads KAGVTQTPRYLIKTRGQQVTLSCSPISGHRSVSWYQQTPGQGLQFLFEYFSETQRNKGNFPGRFSGRQFSNSRSEMNVSTLELGDSALYLCASSLVGQGAGNTIYFGEGSWLTVV.

The J gene is TRBJ1-1, the V gene TRBV7-8, with 9 nucleotides matching TRBD1. The CDR3 contains 17 residues. J lost 8 bases, V lost 6 bases, and 19 bases had no gene match. The germline CDR1 and CDR2 sequences are SGHVS and FQNEAQ. CDR3 nucleotide sequence: TGTGCCAGCAGTCGCGCAGTGGCGGGACAGGGAAGTTCCGAAGCTTTCTTT. It yields the protein CASSRAVAGQGSSEAFF.

A single count supports this clone. The V and J genes are TRBV6-5 and TRBJ2-3, with 10 nucleotides matching TRBD2. Germline V gene lookup returns CDR1 MNHEY and CDR2 SVGAGI. The trim removed 0 bases at V and 4 bases at J, leaving 4 bases unmatched. The CDR3 spans 16 residues. In DNA form, the CDR3 reads TGTGCCAGCAGTTACTCTTTAGCGGGAGGAGCAGATACGCAGTATTTT. Translating it yields CASSYSLAGGADTQYF.

The chain carries TRBV2 and TRBJ2-7; either TRBD1 or TRBD2 may fit D (6 bases each). CDR3 length: 13 amino acids. V lost 7 bases to trimming and J lost 6 bases, with 16 bases between them. Germline-derived CDR1 and CDR2 are SNHLY and FYNNEI. CDR3 nucleotides: TGTGCCAGCAAAGGGGGGCTGGTTTCCGAGCAGTACTTC. Its protein is CASKGGLVSEQYF.

The CDR3 sequence is CASRSAGRNQPQHF. CDR3 coding DNA: TGTGCCAGCAGGTCTGCGGGTCGCAATCAGCCCCAGCATTTT. V gene TRBV28 combines with J gene TRBJ1-5, with D unresolved. V lost 6 bases to trimming and J lost 2 bases, with 11 bases between them. CDR1 is MDHEN and CDR2 is SYDVKM in the germline V gene. The CDR3 has 14 residues.

This chain joins TRBV7-2 and TRBJ1-5, with 7 nucleotides matching TRBD1. This CDR3 has 14 residues. With 2 bases clipped from V and 5 bases from J, the junction kept 3 bases outside the gene matches. The germline CDR1 and CDR2 sequences are SGHTA and FQGNSA. CDR3 amino acids: CASSLQGVDQPQHF. Written as DNA, the CDR3 is TGTGCCAGCAGCTTACAGGGGGTAGATCAGCCCCAGCATTTT. Full variable domain (remainder filled in from reference TRBV7-2 and TRBJ1-5): GAGVSQSPSNKVTEKGKDVELRCDPISGHTALYWYRQSLGQGLEFLIYFQGNSAPDKSGLPSDRFSAERTGGSVSTLTIQRTQQEDSAVYLCASSLQGVDQPQHFGDGTRLSIL.

This clone was seen only once. Written as DNA, the CDR3 is TGTGCCTGGAGTCGGTTAAATTATGGCTACACCTTC. This translates into CAWSRLNYGYTF. This chain joins TRBV30 and TRBJ1-2; D is unclear. Germline V gene data show CDR1 as GTSNPN and CDR2 as SVGIG (reference sequence). V shed 2 bases and J shed 5 bases, with 9 bases lying between them. CDR3 size: 12 residues. The full variable domain, rest sourced from reference TRBV30 and TRBJ1-2, is SQTIHQWPATLVQPVGSPLSLECTVEGTSNPNLYWYRQAAGRGLQLLFYSVGIGQISSEVPQNLSASRPQDRQFILSSKKLLLSDSGFYLCAWSRLNYGYTFGSGTRLTVV.

The genes are TRBV19 and TRBJ1-5; D is unresolved. V was shortened by 5 bases and J by 4 bases, with 12 bases between the two germline ends. The CDR3 sequence is 14 residues long. Germline CDR1 reads LNHDA; CDR2 reads SQIVND (reference sequence). The CDR3 DNA follows: TGTGCCAGTAGTCCCTCAGATGGTAATCAGCCCCAGCATTTT. It is translated as CASSPSDGNQPQHF. Combining the CDR3 with reference TRBV19 and TRBJ1-5 gives the whole variable domain DGGITQSPKYLFRKEGQNVTLSCEQNLNHDAMYWYRQDPGQGLRLIYYSQIVNDFQKGDIAEGYSVSREKKESFPLTVTSAQKNPTAFYLCASSPSDGNQPQHFGDGTRLSIL.

This clone came up once. The chain combines TRBV28 with TRBJ2-4; 7 bases agree with TRBD1. The CDR3 extends over 13 amino acids. The V gene's germline CDR1 is MDHEN and CDR2 SYDVKM. J was trimmed by 8 bases and V by 11 bases; bases with no gene match: 12. The CDR3 region is CAAEDRVVDIQYF. In DNA, the CDR3 is TGTGCCGCCGAAGACAGGGTCGTAGACATTCAGTACTTC.

The CDR3 nucleotides are TGTGCCAGTGAAAGGGGCAGCGCAGGAATAGGACCCACCTTC. This sequence encodes CASERGSAGIGPTF. The chain uses TRBV19 and TRBJ1-2; D perhaps matches TRBD1 (5 bases). Between the trimmed V and J ends, which lost 8 bases and 13 bases, there was a span of 26 bases. Germline values: CDR1 LNHDA, CDR2 SQIVND (reference sequence). This CDR3 spans 14 amino acids.

The rearrangement links TRBV11-2 to TRBJ2-2; the match to TRBD2 covers 7 bases. Germline trimming cut 2 bases from V and 7 bases from J; bases unmatched to any gene: 7. From germline, CDR1 is SGHAT and CDR2 FQNNGV. The CDR3 has 15 amino acids. The CDR3 DNA is TGTGCCAGCAGCTTACTGTCAGGGAGGGGCGGGGAGCTGTTTTTT. Translating gives CASSLLSGRGGELFF.